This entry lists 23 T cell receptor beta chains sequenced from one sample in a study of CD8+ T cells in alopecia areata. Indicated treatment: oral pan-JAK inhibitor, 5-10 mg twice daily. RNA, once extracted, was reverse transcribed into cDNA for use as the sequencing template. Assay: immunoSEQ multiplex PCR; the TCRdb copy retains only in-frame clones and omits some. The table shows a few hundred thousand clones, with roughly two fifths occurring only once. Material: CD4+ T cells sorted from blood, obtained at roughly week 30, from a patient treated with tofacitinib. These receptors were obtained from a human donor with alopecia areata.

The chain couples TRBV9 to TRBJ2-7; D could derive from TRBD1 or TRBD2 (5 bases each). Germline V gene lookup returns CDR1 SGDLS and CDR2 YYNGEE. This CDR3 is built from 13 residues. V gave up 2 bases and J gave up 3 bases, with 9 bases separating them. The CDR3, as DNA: TGTGCCAGCAGCGTGGGGGAGTTCTACGAGCAGTACTTC. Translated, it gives CASSVGEFYEQYF.

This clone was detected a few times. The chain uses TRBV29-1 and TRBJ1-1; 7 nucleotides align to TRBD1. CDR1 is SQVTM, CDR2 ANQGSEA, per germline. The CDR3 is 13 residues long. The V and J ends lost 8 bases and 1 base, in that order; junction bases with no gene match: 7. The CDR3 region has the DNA TGCAGCTCTCAGGACAGGCCGAACACTGAAGCTTTCTTT. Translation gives CSSQDRPNTEAFF.

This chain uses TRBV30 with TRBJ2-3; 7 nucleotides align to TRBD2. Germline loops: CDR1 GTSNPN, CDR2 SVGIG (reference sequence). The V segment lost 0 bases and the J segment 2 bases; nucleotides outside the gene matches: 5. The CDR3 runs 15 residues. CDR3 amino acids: CAWSVFAGVTDTQYF. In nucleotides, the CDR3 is TGTGCCTGGAGTGTCTTTGCGGGGGTCACAGATACGCAGTATTTT.

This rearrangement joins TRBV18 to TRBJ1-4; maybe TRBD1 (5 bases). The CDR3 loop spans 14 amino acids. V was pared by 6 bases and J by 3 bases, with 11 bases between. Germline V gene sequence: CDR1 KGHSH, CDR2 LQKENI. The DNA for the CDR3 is TGTGCCAGCTCCGCGCAGGGCCCTAATGAAAAACTGTTTTTT. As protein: CASSAQGPNEKLFF.

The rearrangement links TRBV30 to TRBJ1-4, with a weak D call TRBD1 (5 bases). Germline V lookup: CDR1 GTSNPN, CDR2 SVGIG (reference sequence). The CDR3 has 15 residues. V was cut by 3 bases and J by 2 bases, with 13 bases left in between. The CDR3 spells CAWSAQGGTNEKLFF. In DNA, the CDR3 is TGTGCCTGGAGCGCTCAGGGCGGGACTAATGAAAAACTGTTTTTT.

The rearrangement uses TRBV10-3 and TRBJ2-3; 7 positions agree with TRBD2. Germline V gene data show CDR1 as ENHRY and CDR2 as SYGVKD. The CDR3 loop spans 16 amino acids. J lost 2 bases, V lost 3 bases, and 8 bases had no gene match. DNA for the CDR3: TGTGCCATCAGTGACTTCAGCGGGATCTCCACAGATACGCAGTATTTT. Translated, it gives CAISDFSGISTDTQYF.

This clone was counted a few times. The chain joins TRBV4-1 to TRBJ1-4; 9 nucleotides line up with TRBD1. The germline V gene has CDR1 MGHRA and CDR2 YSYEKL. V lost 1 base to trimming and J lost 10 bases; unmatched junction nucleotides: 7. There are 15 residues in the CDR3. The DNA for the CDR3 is TGCGCCAGCAGCCAAGGGACAGGGGATTTTGGAAAACTGTTTTTT. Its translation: CASSQGTGDFGKLFF.

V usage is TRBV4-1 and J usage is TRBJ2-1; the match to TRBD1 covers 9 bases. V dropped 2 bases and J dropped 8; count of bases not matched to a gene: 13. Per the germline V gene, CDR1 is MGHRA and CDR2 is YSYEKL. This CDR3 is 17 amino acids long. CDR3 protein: CASSQKLPGQGLYEQFF. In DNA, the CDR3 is TGCGCCAGCAGCCAAAAGTTACCGGGACAGGGATTGTATGAGCAGTTCTTC.

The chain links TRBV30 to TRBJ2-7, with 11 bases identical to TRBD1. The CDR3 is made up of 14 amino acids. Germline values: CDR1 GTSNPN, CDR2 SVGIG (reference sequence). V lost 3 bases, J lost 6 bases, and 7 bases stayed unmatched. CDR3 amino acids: CAWRIRDRGSEQYF. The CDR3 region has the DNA TGTGCCTGGAGAATCCGGGACAGGGGGTCCGAGCAGTACTTC.

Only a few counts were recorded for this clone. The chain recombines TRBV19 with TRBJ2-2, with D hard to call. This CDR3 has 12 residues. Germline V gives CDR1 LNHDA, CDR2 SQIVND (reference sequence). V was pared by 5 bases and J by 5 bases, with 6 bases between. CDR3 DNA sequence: TGTGCCAGTAGTTACAAGACCGGGGAGCTGTTTTTT. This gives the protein CASSYKTGELFF.

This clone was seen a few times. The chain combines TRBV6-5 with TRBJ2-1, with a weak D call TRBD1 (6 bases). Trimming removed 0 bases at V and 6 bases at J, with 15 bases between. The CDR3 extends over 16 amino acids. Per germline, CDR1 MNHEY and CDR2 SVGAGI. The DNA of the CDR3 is TGTGCCAGCAGTTACTCGGCAGGGGTGGGGTTCAATGAGCAGTTCTTC. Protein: CASSYSAGVGFNEQFF.

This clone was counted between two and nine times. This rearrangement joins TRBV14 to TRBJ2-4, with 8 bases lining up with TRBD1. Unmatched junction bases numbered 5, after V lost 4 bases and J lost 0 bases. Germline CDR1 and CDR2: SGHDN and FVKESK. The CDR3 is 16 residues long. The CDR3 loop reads CASSPRGQIAKNIQYF. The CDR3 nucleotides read TGTGCCAGCAGCCCCAGGGGGCAAATAGCCAAAAACATTCAGTACTTC.

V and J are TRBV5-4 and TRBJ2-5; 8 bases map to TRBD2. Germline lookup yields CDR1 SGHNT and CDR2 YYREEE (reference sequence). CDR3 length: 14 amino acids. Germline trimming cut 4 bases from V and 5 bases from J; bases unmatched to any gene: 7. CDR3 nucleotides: TGTGCCAGCAGCCGCGGGGGGTCGGGTGAGACCCAGTACTTC. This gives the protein CASSRGGSGETQYF. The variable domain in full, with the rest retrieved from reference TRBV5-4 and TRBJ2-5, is ETGVTQSPTHLIKTRGQQVTLRCSSQSGHNTVSWYQQALGQGPQFIFQYYREEENGRGNFPPRFSGLQFPNYSSELNVNALELDDSALYLCASSRGGSGETQYFGPGTRLLVL.

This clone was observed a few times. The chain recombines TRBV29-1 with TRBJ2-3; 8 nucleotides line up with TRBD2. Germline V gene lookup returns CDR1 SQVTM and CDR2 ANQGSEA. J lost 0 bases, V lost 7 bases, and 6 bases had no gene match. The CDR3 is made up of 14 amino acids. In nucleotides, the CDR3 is TGCAGCGGCCGCGGGGGGTCTAGCACAGATACGCAGTATTTT. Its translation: CSGRGGSSTDTQYF.

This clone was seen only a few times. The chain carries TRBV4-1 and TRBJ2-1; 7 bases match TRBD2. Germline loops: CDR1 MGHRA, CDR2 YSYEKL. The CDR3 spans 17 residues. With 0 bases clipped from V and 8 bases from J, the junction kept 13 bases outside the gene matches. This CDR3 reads CASSQDGGGGPRDEQFF. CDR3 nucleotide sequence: TGCGCCAGCAGCCAAGATGGTGGGGGAGGGCCGCGAGATGAGCAGTTCTTC.

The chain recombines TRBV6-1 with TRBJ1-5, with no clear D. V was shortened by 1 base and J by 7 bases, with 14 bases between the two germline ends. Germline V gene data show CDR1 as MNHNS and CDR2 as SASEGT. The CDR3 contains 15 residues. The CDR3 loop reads CASSEGTELRQPQHF. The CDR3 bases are TGTGCCAGCAGTGAAGGGACCGAACTCCGGCAGCCCCAGCATTTT.

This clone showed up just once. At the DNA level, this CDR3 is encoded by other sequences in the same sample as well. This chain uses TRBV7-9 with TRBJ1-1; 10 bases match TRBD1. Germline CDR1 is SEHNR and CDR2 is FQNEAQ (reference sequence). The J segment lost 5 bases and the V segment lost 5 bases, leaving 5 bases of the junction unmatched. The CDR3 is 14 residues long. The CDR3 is CASSLGTGVTEAFF. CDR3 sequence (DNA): TGTGCCAGCAGCCTAGGGACAGGGGTTACTGAAGCTTTCTTT. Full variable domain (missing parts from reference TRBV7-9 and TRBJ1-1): DTGVSQNPRHKITKRGQNVTFRCDPISEHNRLYWYRQTLGQGPEFLTYFQNEAQLEKSRLLSDRFSAERPKGSFSTLEIQRTEQGDSAMYLCASSLGTGVTEAFFGQGTRLTVV.

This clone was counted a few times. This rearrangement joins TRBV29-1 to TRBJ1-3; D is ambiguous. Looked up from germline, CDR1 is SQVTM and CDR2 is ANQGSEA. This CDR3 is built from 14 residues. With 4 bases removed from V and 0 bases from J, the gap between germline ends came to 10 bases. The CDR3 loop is CSVVQRLSGNTIYF. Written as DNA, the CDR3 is TGCAGCGTTGTGCAGCGTCTCTCTGGAAACACCATATATTTT.

CDR3 nucleotides: TGCGCCAGCAGCACAACAGCGAACACTGAAGCTTTCTTT. Its protein is CASSTTANTEAFF. The chain links TRBV5-1 to TRBJ1-1; D remains unclear. V was shortened by 4 bases and J by 1 base, with 8 bases between the two germline ends. The germline V gene encodes CDR1 SGHRS and CDR2 YFSETQ. The CDR3 spans 13 residues.

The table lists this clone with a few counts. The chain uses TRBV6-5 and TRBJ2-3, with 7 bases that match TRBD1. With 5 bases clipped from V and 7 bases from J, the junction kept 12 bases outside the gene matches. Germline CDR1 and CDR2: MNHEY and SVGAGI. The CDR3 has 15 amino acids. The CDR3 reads CASSLQGKVSHTQYF. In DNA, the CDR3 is TGTGCCAGCAGTCTACAGGGGAAAGTCTCTCATACGCAGTATTTT.

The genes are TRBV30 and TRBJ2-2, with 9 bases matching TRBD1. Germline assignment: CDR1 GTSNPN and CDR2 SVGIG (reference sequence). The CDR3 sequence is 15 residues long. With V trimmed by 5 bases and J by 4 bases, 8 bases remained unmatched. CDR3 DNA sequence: TGTGCCTGGGCAGACAGGGGGTTAGGCACCGGGGAGCTGTTTTTT. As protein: CAWADRGLGTGELFF.

The CDR3 DNA is TGTGCCTGGAGTGTAGAATCCGGGACTAGCCTGTACTTC. This codes for CAWSVESGTSLYF. The gene calls are TRBV30 and TRBJ2-7, with 9 bases matching TRBD2. The CDR3 extends over 13 amino acids. Germline V lookup: CDR1 GTSNPN, CDR2 SVGIG (reference sequence). Trimming at V came to 0 bases and at J to 12 bases, leaving 9 bases not matched to a gene.

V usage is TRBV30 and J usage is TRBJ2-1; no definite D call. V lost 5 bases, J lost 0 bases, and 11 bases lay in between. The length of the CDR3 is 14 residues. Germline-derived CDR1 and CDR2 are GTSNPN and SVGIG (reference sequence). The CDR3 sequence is CAWVHRSSYNEQFF. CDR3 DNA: TGTGCCTGGGTGCATAGGAGCTCCTACAATGAGCAGTTCTTC.